These 27 T cell receptor beta chains were sequenced from one sample in a study of blood T cell repertoires in COVID-19. Assay used: immunoSEQ multiplex PCR; TCRdb lists only in-frame clones, some missing. The table lists over 250,000 clones, approximately 90% of them singletons, with around 0.91% in the top ten. Material: peripheral blood. These receptors were obtained from a woman aged 40 to 50 who had recovered from COVID-19.

The J gene is TRBJ2-1, the V gene TRBV2; 9 nucleotides align to TRBD2. The germline V gene has CDR1 SNHLY and CDR2 FYNNEI. V lost 8 bases, J lost 5 bases, and 4 bases stayed unmatched. The CDR3 sequence is 13 residues long. CDR3 loop: CASGREGHNEQFF. CDR3 nucleotides: TGTGCCAGCGGGCGGGAGGGGCACAATGAGCAGTTCTTC.

This clone appeared a few times. This sequence joins TRBV7-2 and TRBJ2-1; 8 nucleotides match TRBD2. The germline V gene has CDR1 SGHTA and CDR2 FQGNSA. The V and J ends lost 3 bases and 7 bases, in that order; junction bases with no gene match: 11. This CDR3 comprises 16 residues. The CDR3 loop reads CASSFLGLEFSNEQFF. The CDR3 nucleotides read TGTGCCAGCAGCTTTCTGGGACTAGAATTCTCGAATGAGCAGTTCTTC.

This chain uses TRBV21-1 with TRBJ1-2. TRBV21-1 is shown as a pseudogene. This CDR3 is built from 11 residues. Here the CDR3 reads CASRGVGGYTF. The DNA of the CDR3 is TGTGCCAGCCGGGGGGTTGGTGGCTACACCTTC.

The chain employs TRBV18 and TRBJ2-1; possible D gene TRBD1, 5 bases. Germline-derived CDR1 and CDR2 are KGHSH and LQKENI. The CDR3 contains 16 residues. Trimming removed 3 bases at V and 2 bases at J, with 14 bases between. The CDR3 DNA sequence: TGTGCCAGCTCACCCCGACAGAGCCTACCCTACAATGAGCAGTTCTTC. Protein product: CASSPRQSLPYNEQFF.

The chain links TRBV12-3 or TRBV12-4 to TRBJ2-5; D ambiguous. V lost 7 bases to trimming and J lost 7 bases, with 13 bases between them. This CDR3 is built from 12 residues. This CDR3 reads CASTSFVATQYF. For the CDR3, the DNA is TGTGCCAGCACCTCTTTTGTGGCGACCCAGTACTTC.

The chain has TRBV6-5 and TRBJ2-1, with 12 nucleotides matching TRBD2. CDR3 size: 16 residues. Germline CDR1 and CDR2: MNHEY and SVGAGI. Germline trimming cut 2 bases from V and 6 bases from J; bases unmatched to any gene: 5. The CDR3 protein is CASSYHGTSGRNEQFF. The CDR3 coding sequence is TGTGCCAGCAGTTACCACGGGACTAGCGGGCGCAATGAGCAGTTCTTC.

This clone came up once. The V and J genes are TRBV9 and TRBJ1-4; TRBD1 agrees at 7 bases. The ends lost 4 bases at V and 11 bases at J; junction bases unmatched: 5. Germline V gene data show CDR1 as SGDLS and CDR2 as YYNGEE. CDR3 length equals 12 residues. The CDR3 sequence is CASSLTGAKLFF. CDR3 coding DNA: TGTGCCAGCAGCCTAACAGGGGCGAAACTGTTTTTT.

The chain has TRBV19 and TRBJ2-7; TRBD1 matches at 7 bases. V lost 9 bases, J lost 6 bases, and 8 bases stayed unmatched. The CDR3 has 12 residues. CDR1 is LNHDA and CDR2 is SQIVND in the germline V gene (reference sequence). The CDR3 loop reads CASTDRVREQYF. The CDR3 bases are TGTGCCAGCACTGACAGGGTCCGCGAGCAGTACTTC.

The chain has TRBV9 and TRBJ2-5; 9 nucleotides align to TRBD1. V lost 3 bases and J lost 4; bases outside the gene matches: 7. This CDR3 region has 15 residues. The germline CDR1 and CDR2 sequences are SGDLS and YYNGEE. In DNA form, the CDR3 reads TGTGCCAGCAGCGCCCGGACAGGGGTTCGAGAGACCCAGTACTTC. Amino acid sequence: CASSARTGVRETQYF.

V gene TRBV7-2 combines with J gene TRBJ1-2; unclear D gene. The CDR3 has 13 amino acids. Germline values: CDR1 SGHTA, CDR2 FQGNSA. V lost 10 bases and J 2 bases, leaving 14 bases between the germline ends. CDR3 in amino acids: CATSRSPNYGYTF. The CDR3 region has the DNA TGTGCCACCTCCCGGAGCCCCAACTATGGCTACACCTTC.

The chain carries TRBV2 and TRBJ2-4; TRBD1 matches at 7 bases. In germline, CDR1 is SNHLY, CDR2 FYNNEI. The V and J ends lost 4 bases and 2 bases, in that order; junction bases with no gene match: 2. This CDR3 is built from 14 residues. The chain's CDR3 is CASSGGQTKNIQYF. In nucleotides, the CDR3 is TGTGCCAGCAGTGGGGGACAGACCAAAAACATTCAGTACTTC.

This clone was seen just once. This chain links TRBV5-8 with TRBJ1-1, with 8 nucleotides matching TRBD1. CDR1 is SGHTS and CDR2 is YDEGEE in the germline V gene. There are 15 residues in the CDR3. The J segment lost 3 bases and the V segment lost 0 bases, leaving 4 bases of the junction unmatched. CDR3 nucleotides: TGTGCCAGCAGCTTGGGGACAGGGAGGGACACTGAAGCTTTCTTT. It is translated as CASSLGTGRDTEAFF. The variable domain in full, completed from reference TRBV5-8 and TRBJ1-1, reads EAGVTQSPTHLIKTRGQQATLRCSPISGHTSVYWYQQALGLGLQFLLWYDEGEERNRGNFPPRFSGRQFPNYSSELNVNALELEDSALYLCASSLGTGRDTEAFFGQGTRLTVV.

The J gene is TRBJ1-1, the V gene TRBV11-3; 7 nucleotides align to TRBD1. Germline trimming cut 5 bases from V and 1 base from J; bases unmatched to any gene: 7. Germline V gene data show CDR1 as SGHNT and CDR2 as YENEEA. The CDR3 runs 15 residues. Written as DNA, the CDR3 is TGTGCCAGCAGCGGCCGGGACAGCCCGAACACTGAAGCTTTCTTT. This translates into CASSGRDSPNTEAFF.

The chain recombines TRBV7-3 with TRBJ2-3; D unresolved. V gave up 5 bases and J gave up 6 bases, with 15 bases separating them. The CDR3 runs to 14 residues. Germline CDR1 SGHTA, CDR2 FQGTGA. In DNA, the CDR3 is TGTGCCAGCAGCCCCCTCCCAGTGGGCGATACGCAGTATTTT. This codes for CASSPLPVGDTQYF.

A remark on this clone: This sample includes further DNA sequences coding for the same CDR3. This rearrangement joins TRBV7-9 to TRBJ2-1; D is unclear. Germline CDR1 SEHNR, CDR2 FQNEAQ (reference sequence). The length of the CDR3 is 12 residues. Between the trimmed V and J ends, which lost 1 base and 10 bases, there was a span of 8 bases. CDR3 protein: CASSLGAGEQFF. The CDR3 coding sequence is TGTGCCAGCAGCTTAGGAGCCGGGGAGCAGTTCTTC.

The gene calls are TRBV6-2 or TRBV6-3 and TRBJ2-1, with 8 bases fitting TRBD1. V was clipped by 4 bases and J by 12 bases; unmatched bases: 17. The CDR3 extends over 16 amino acids. CDR1 MNHEY and CDR2 SVGEGT come from the germline V gene. CDR3 nucleotides: TGTGCCAGCAGTTCCGAGACAGGGGTCCACCTTATTGGGCAGTTCTTC. Translated, it gives CASSSETGVHLIGQFF.

The V call is TRBV19, the J call TRBJ2-6; the match to TRBD1 covers 11 bases. This CDR3 contains 17 residues. V lost 6 bases to trimming and J lost 0 bases; unmatched junction nucleotides: 4. Germline assignment: CDR1 LNHDA and CDR2 SQIVND (reference sequence). The CDR3 sequence: CASRTGTGGSGANVLTF. The CDR3 nucleotides are TGTGCCAGTAGGACCGGGACAGGGGGCTCTGGGGCCAACGTCCTGACTTTC.

V gene TRBV11-2 combines with J gene TRBJ2-1; 9 bases match TRBD2. Trimming cost V 2 bases and J 12 bases; bases outside gene matches: 11. Germline-derived CDR1 and CDR2 are SGHAT and FQNNGV. This CDR3 is 15 amino acids long. The CDR3 nucleotides read TGTGCCAGCAGCTTACTCGCGGGAGGGGGTCAAGGGCAGTTCTTC. Translation: CASSLLAGGGQGQFF.

The chain carries TRBV19 and TRBJ2-5; 9 bases line up with TRBD1. Germline V gene sequence: CDR1 LNHDA, CDR2 SQIVND (reference sequence). The V segment lost 3 bases and the J segment 5 bases; nucleotides outside the gene matches: 1. CDR3 length equals 13 residues. For the CDR3, the DNA is TGTGCCAGTAGTATCACAGGGGGCGAGACCCAGTACTTC. It is translated as CASSITGGETQYF.

The chain combines TRBV4-1 with TRBJ1-2; D is undetermined. The CDR3 spans 18 residues. Germline V lookup: CDR1 MGHRA, CDR2 YSYEKL. Trimming took 0 bases from V and 3 from J, leaving 20 bases between them. The CDR3 loop is CASSQEGQRPTPDYGYTF. CDR3 coding DNA: TGCGCCAGCAGCCAAGAAGGCCAGCGGCCTACTCCTGACTATGGCTACACCTTC.

The chain has TRBV2 and TRBJ1-2; D might be TRBD1 (6 bases). This CDR3 has 14 residues. Germline V lookup: CDR1 SNHLY, CDR2 FYNNEI. V lost 7 bases and J 4 bases, leaving 16 bases between the germline ends. The DNA for the CDR3 is TGTGCCAGCACCGGACGGGGGGCGGGCTATGGCTACACCTTC. Translation gives CASTGRGAGYGYTF.

The chain recombines TRBV6-2 or TRBV6-3 with TRBJ2-1; 9 bases are shared with TRBD2. The V gene's germline CDR1 is MNHEY and CDR2 SVGEGT. V lost 0 bases and J lost 6; bases outside the gene matches: 9. The CDR3 has 17 residues. The CDR3 DNA follows: TGTGCCAGCAGTTACTCTAGAGCGGGAGGATCGGTCAATGAGCAGTTCTTC. Protein: CASSYSRAGGSVNEQFF.

The gene calls are TRBV6-6 and TRBJ2-4; the D gene is possibly TRBD2 (5 bases). Between the trimmed V and J ends, which lost 2 bases and 0 bases, there was a span of 11 bases. The V gene's germline CDR1 is MNHNY and CDR2 SVGAGI (reference sequence). This CDR3 contains 16 residues. CDR3 sequence reads: CASSYPGELAKNIQYF. CDR3 nucleotide sequence: TGTGCCAGCAGTTACCCCGGGGAGCTAGCCAAAAACATTCAGTACTTC.

This rearrangement joins TRBV13 to TRBJ2-1; 11 nucleotides align to TRBD1. Germline V lookup: CDR1 PRHDT, CDR2 FYEKMQ (reference sequence). The CDR3 length is 19 residues. The ends lost 4 bases at V and 2 bases at J; junction bases unmatched: 13. CDR3: CASSSRRDRGIRAYNEQFF. Written as DNA, the CDR3 is TGTGCCAGCAGCTCCCGGCGGGACAGGGGGATACGAGCCTACAATGAGCAGTTCTTC.

Points on this clone: At the DNA level, this CDR3 is encoded by other sequences in the same sample as well. The chain employs TRBV7-2 and TRBJ2-7; TRBD1 aligns across 7 bases. V lost 5 bases, J lost 2 bases, and 6 bases stayed unmatched. The germline V gene encodes CDR1 SGHTA and CDR2 FQGNSA. This CDR3 is 14 amino acids long. The CDR3 sequence: CASSPRQGPYEQYF. CDR3 coding DNA: TGTGCCAGCAGCCCCCGACAGGGACCCTACGAGCAGTACTTC.

The V call is TRBV5-1, the J call TRBJ2-5; tentative D call: TRBD1 (6 bases). CDR1 and CDR2 (germline): SGHRS, YFSETQ. This CDR3 contains 15 residues. V was cut by 4 bases and J by 5 bases, with 18 bases left in between. CDR3 sequence (DNA): TGCGCCAGCAGCCCCACTACAGGGAACTTGGAGACCCAGTACTTC. Translating it yields CASSPTTGNLETQYF.

There are a few counts of this clone. CDR3 coding DNA: TGTGCCAGCAGCTTAGAGACAGGTGTTCAGCCCCAGCATTTT. Amino acids: CASSLETGVQPQHF. The rearrangement joins TRBV11-2 to TRBJ1-5; a possible D gene is TRBD1 (6 bases). V lost 0 bases and J 6 bases, leaving 9 bases between the germline ends. The CDR3 has 14 amino acids. Germline values: CDR1 SGHAT, CDR2 FQNNGV.